Listed here are 9 T cell receptor beta chains from one sample, sequenced in a study of CD8 T cells in ankylosing spondylitis (dated by TCRdb to the late 2010s). The library was generated by 5' RACE. The run used an Illumina HiSeq 2500. The raw public data were reprocessed by TCRdb itself: fastp quality trimming at Q25, MiXCR clonotype calling, in-frame beta chains only. Merged by CDR3 protein, the rows form single entries marked with the most common genes and DNA. The sample table shows approximately 150,000 distinct CDR3 sequences, and 30% to 35% are seen once. Approximately 5.9% of the sample belongs to the ten largest clones. The sample was synovial fluid, either unsorted or a sorted T cell fraction (not recorded which). Every receptor here comes from a male donor with ankylosing spondylitis.

This clonotype occurred a few times. The CDR3 DNA reads TGTGCCAGCAGCTTACGACTAGCGGGAGGCGAGCAGTACTTC. It encodes CASSLRLAGGEQYF. The chain combines TRBV7-2 with TRBJ2-7; 13 nucleotides align to TRBD2. The V segment lost 2 bases and the J segment 6 bases; nucleotides outside the gene matches: 1. This CDR3 has 14 residues. From germline, CDR1 is SGHTA and CDR2 FQGNSA.

This clonotype was counted many times. The rearrangement links TRBV5-8 to TRBJ2-5; possible D gene TRBD1, 5 bases. V gave up 2 bases and J gave up 2 bases, with 10 bases separating them. Germline CDR1 reads SGHTS; CDR2 reads YDEGEE. CDR3 size: 14 residues. The CDR3 DNA follows: TGTGCCAGCAGCTTTCGAGCAGGGCAAGAGACCCAGTACTTC. This codes for CASSFRAGQETQYF.

This clonotype turned up a few times. The rearrangement joins TRBV12-3 or TRBV12-4 to TRBJ2-4; D remains ambiguous. Trimming removed 5 bases at V and 2 bases at J, with 13 bases between. CDR3 length: 15 amino acids. The chain's CDR3 is CASSTLSDTKNIQYF. CDR3 nucleotide sequence: TGTGCCAGCAGTACCCTGAGCGACACCAAAAACATTCAGTACTTC.

In DNA form, the CDR3 reads TGTGCCAGCAGCTTAACCACCTCCCGGGACGAGCAGTACTTC. Translated: CASSLTTSRDEQYF. This rearrangement joins TRBV7-9 to TRBJ2-7, with no clear D. V was shortened by 2 bases and J by 5 bases, with 13 bases between the two germline ends. The germline CDR1 and CDR2 sequences are SEHNR and FQNEAQ (reference sequence). CDR3 length equals 14 residues.

V is TRBV24-1 and J is TRBJ2-2; 7 bases are a match to TRBD1. From germline, CDR1 is KGHDR and CDR2 SFDVKD. The CDR3 extends over 14 amino acids. V dropped 9 bases and J dropped 3; count of bases not matched to a gene: 6. The CDR3 DNA follows: TGTGCCACCCAGAGGCAGGGGGACACCGGGGAGCTGTTTTTT. It encodes CATQRQGDTGELFF.

This chain joins TRBV7-8 and TRBJ1-2; 7 nucleotides align to TRBD1. J was trimmed by 4 bases and V by 7 bases; bases with no gene match: 12. CDR1 and CDR2 (germline): SGHVS, FQNEAQ. This CDR3 spans 15 amino acids. As DNA, the CDR3 is TGTGCCAGCACCCCAGGGGGGGCCCGCGGCTATGGCTACACCTTC. This translates into CASTPGGARGYGYTF.

This clonotype has just a few counts. This chain uses TRBV9 with TRBJ2-5; the match to TRBD2 covers 14 bases. The CDR3 covers 16 residues. In germline, CDR1 is SGDLS, CDR2 YYNGEE. Trimming took 4 bases from V and 4 from J; bases not matched to a gene: 6. The CDR3 DNA reads as TGTGCCAGCAGCATAGGGACTAGCGGGGGTTTAGAGACCCAGTACTTC. Translated: CASSIGTSGGLETQYF.

This clonotype showed up just a few times. The chain carries TRBV19 and TRBJ2-1; D possibly corresponds to TRBD2 (7 bases). The length of the CDR3 is 15 residues. V was trimmed by 3 bases and J by 9 bases, leaving 18 bases between them. CDR1 and CDR2 from the germline V gene are LNHDA and SQIVND (reference sequence). Here the CDR3 reads CASSISGGGLVEQFF. The DNA of the CDR3 is TGTGCCAGTAGTATTTCTGGGGGGGGGCTTGTTGAGCAGTTCTTC.

The chain carries TRBV28 and TRBJ2-7, with 10 bases matching TRBD2. The J segment lost 1 base and the V segment lost 6 bases, leaving 6 bases of the junction unmatched. This CDR3 has 15 amino acids. Per the germline V gene, CDR1 is MDHEN and CDR2 is SYDVKM. CDR3 residues: CASSPPAGGSYEQYF. Here the CDR3 DNA reads TGTGCCAGCAGCCCGCCAGCGGGAGGGTCCTACGAGCAGTACTTC.